Listed here are 15 T cell receptor beta chains from one sample, sequenced in a study of metastatic and nonmetastatic thyroid tumors. Before thyroid surgery, none of the patients had received any treatment. TCRdb used MiXCR to call clones anew from the PCR reads. The sample includes approximately 8,000 clones, roughly 31% of them seen just once. Sequenced sample: tumor tissue. The source of these receptors is a female donor with papillary thyroid cancer or a benign thyroid nodule (not recorded which). Some clones in this sample may be carry-over from other donors' samples.

The CDR3 region is CASSLWGRTSEAFF. CDR3 DNA: TGTGCCAGCTCCCTCTGGGGACGGACCTCTGAAGCTTTCTTT. The chain joins TRBV27 to TRBJ1-1, with D possibly being TRBD1 (5 bases). This CDR3 is 14 amino acids long. The germline V gene encodes CDR1 MNHEY and CDR2 SMNVEV (reference sequence). V lost 8 bases and J lost 6, with 19 bases in between.

This clone was picked up a small number of times. The genes are TRBV12-3 or TRBV12-4 and TRBJ2-7; 12 nucleotides align to TRBD2. The CDR3 runs 15 residues. V shed 1 base and J 6 bases; nucleotides not matched to a gene: 4. The CDR3 spells CASSLGLAGVVEQYF. The CDR3 coding sequence is TGTGCCAGCAGTTTAGGACTAGCGGGGGTGGTCGAGCAGTACTTC.

The chain combines TRBV6-1 with TRBJ2-7; possibly TRBD2 for D (6 bases). V dropped 3 bases and J dropped 3 bases, with 18 bases sitting between them. The CDR3 is 16 residues long. Germline V lookup: CDR1 MNHNS, CDR2 SASEGT. CDR3 DNA: TGTGCCAGCAGTGATTTGCGCGGGACGGGGGTCTACGAGCAGTACTTC. Amino acid sequence: CASSDLRGTGVYEQYF.

This clone is deemed large. Other DNA sequences in this specimen translate into the identical CDR3. The chain is built from TRBV4-3 and TRBJ2-2; D might be TRBD1 (6 bases). Germline V lookup: CDR1 LGHNA, CDR2 YSLEER. The CDR3 runs to 14 residues. Trimming cost V 5 bases and J 1 base, with 8 bases left between them. CDR3 sequence: CASSEDRNTGELFF. DNA for the CDR3: TGCGCCAGCAGCGAGGACAGGAACACCGGGGAGCTGTTTTTT.

This clone is large in the sample. V is TRBV7-2 and J is TRBJ1-1; 10 bases agree with TRBD1. The CDR3 has 15 amino acids. V lost 4 bases, J lost 2 bases, and 4 bases stayed unmatched. CDR1 is SGHTA and CDR2 is FQGNSA in the germline V gene. The DNA of the CDR3 is TGTGCCAGCAGCTGGAGACAGGGGGCCAACACTGAAGCTTTCTTT. Protein sequence: CASSWRQGANTEAFF.

By share, this clone counts as medium-sized. The chain carries TRBV5-1 and TRBJ2-3; 8 nucleotides match TRBD1. CDR1 and CDR2 (germline): SGHRS, YFSETQ. CDR3 size: 16 residues. The J segment lost 4 bases and the V segment lost 0 bases, leaving 7 bases of the junction unmatched. The CDR3 reads CASSLGVTGVADTQYF. CDR3 DNA: TGCGCCAGCAGCTTGGGGGTGACAGGGGTGGCAGATACGCAGTATTTT.

This clone was counted a few times. V is TRBV6-1 and J is TRBJ2-1; D is ambiguous. Trimming cost V 4 bases and J 3 bases, with 10 bases left between them. This CDR3 has 14 residues. Germline V CDR1 and CDR2: MNHNS, SASEGT. CDR3 protein: CASSVFDGYNEQFF. DNA for the CDR3: TGTGCCAGCAGTGTATTTGACGGCTACAATGAGCAGTTCTTC.

The chain uses TRBV7-3 and TRBJ2-3; 7 nucleotides match TRBD2. V shed 2 bases, J shed 0 bases, and the junction held 8 bases outside the gene matches. Germline V gives CDR1 SGHTA, CDR2 FQGTGA. CDR3 length equals 17 residues. The CDR3 spells CASSLSSGDVSTDTQYF. The DNA for the CDR3 is TGTGCCAGCAGCTTATCTAGCGGAGACGTTAGCACAGATACGCAGTATTTT.

This clone was detected only a few times. The chain links TRBV12-3 or TRBV12-4 to TRBJ1-1; D perhaps matches TRBD1 (6 bases). V was trimmed by 3 bases and J by 3 bases, leaving 14 bases between them. This CDR3 has 15 amino acids. The DNA for the CDR3 is TGTGCCAGCAGTTTGCGGGGGCATGAGGACACTGAAGCTTTCTTT. Its protein is CASSLRGHEDTEAFF.

This clone was detected only a few times. The V gene is TRBV28, the J gene TRBJ1-2; D is possibly TRBD1 (5 bases). Germline loops: CDR1 MDHEN, CDR2 SYDVKM. CDR3 length: 14 amino acids. The germline V and J ends were trimmed by 2 bases and 4 bases, with 11 bases remaining between them. The DNA for the CDR3 is TGTGCCAGCAGTTTAGGCAGGGCTAGCTATGGCTACACCTTC. Amino acid sequence: CASSLGRASYGYTF.

This clone was detected only once. The rearrangement links TRBV5-1 to TRBJ2-1; TRBD2 aligns across 8 bases. From germline, CDR1 is SGHRS and CDR2 YFSETQ. V was clipped by 0 bases and J by 8 bases; unmatched bases: 7. This CDR3 comprises 15 residues. In DNA form, the CDR3 reads TGCGCCAGCAGCTTGGGACGGGGGGGCAAATATGAGCAGTTCTTC. Translation gives CASSLGRGGKYEQFF.

This clone was recorded at least ten times. Different DNA sequences within this sample yield the same CDR3. The chain combines TRBV7-2 with TRBJ1-4; perhaps TRBD1 as D (5 bases). V was cut by 2 bases and J by 7 bases, with 14 bases left in between. The germline gives CDR1 SGHTA, CDR2 FQGNSA. The CDR3 length is 15 residues. CDR3 DNA sequence: TGTGCCAGCAGCTTACAGGGAAACGTTGTTGAAAAACTGTTTTTT. Translated, it gives CASSLQGNVVEKLFF.

With regard to this clone: At one end, the junction sequence differs from germline, possibly due to a read error. The rearrangement links TRBV5-1 to TRBJ1-5; D gene unclear. The CDR3 sequence is 14 residues long. Germline loops: CDR1 SGHRS, CDR2 YFSETQ. For the CDR3, the DNA is TGCACCAGCAGCTTGGACGGCAGCAATCAGCCCCAGCATTTT. Amino acids: CTSSLDGSNQPQHF.

In its sample, this clone was seen a few times. This chain links TRBV2 with TRBJ2-7; D is undetermined. Germline values: CDR1 SNHLY, CDR2 FYNNEI. V was trimmed by 7 bases and J by 5 bases, leaving 15 bases between them. The CDR3 runs 13 residues. The CDR3 region is CASIGLLTDEQYF. The CDR3 DNA reads as TGTGCCAGCATAGGCCTCCTAACCGACGAGCAGTACTTC.

This clone showed up just a few times. The chain recombines TRBV15 with TRBJ2-1, with TRBD2 as a possible D gene (6 bases). V lost 0 bases and J 5 bases, leaving 11 bases between the germline ends. In germline, CDR1 is LNHNV, CDR2 YYDKDF (reference sequence). CDR3 length: 15 residues. The CDR3 DNA sequence: TGTGCCACCAGCAGAGATTTGGAGGGTAACAATGAGCAGTTCTTC. This translates into CATSRDLEGNNEQFF.